This entry features one TCR beta chain sequence. This entry is derived from a study of shared clonotypes between healthy human individuals. The table came from immunoSEQ multiplex PCR; TCRdb's copy has only in-frame clones and leaves some out. Of approximately 530,000 clones in the sample, about 96% were seen once. Germline lookup yields CDR1 SGDLS and CDR2 YYNGEE. CDR3 length equals 15 residues. Trimming at V came to 0 bases and at J to 0 bases, leaving 1 base not matched to a gene. The sample taken for sequencing was naive CD4+ T cells sorted from blood. The subset is: CD45RA+ positively selected. This TCR was sampled from a woman aged 30 to 39 in good health. The rearrangement uses TRBV9 and TRBJ1-2, with 8 nucleotides matching TRBD1. In nucleotides, the CDR3 is TGTGCCAGCAGCGTAGCAGGGGGCCCTAACTATGGCTACACCTTC. Protein: CASSVAGGPNYGYTF.